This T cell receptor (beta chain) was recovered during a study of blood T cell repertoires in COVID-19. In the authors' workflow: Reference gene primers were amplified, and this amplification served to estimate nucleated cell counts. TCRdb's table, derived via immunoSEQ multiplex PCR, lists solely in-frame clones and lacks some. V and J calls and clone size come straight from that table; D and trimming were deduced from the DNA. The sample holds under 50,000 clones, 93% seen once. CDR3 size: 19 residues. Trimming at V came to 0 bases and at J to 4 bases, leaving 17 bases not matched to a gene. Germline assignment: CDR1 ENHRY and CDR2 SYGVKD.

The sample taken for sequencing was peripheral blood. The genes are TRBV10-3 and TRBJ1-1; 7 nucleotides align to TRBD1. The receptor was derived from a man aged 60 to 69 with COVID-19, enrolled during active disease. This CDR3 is CAISESTSQGGFRGTEAFF. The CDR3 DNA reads TGTGCCATCAGTGAGTCGACGAGCCAGGGGGGTTTTCGGGGCACTGAAGCTTTCTTT.